The rows below give T cell receptor beta chains drawn from one sample of a study of radiotherapy plus CTLA-4 blockade in lung cancer. Assay: immunoSEQ multiplex PCR; the TCRdb copy retains only in-frame clones and omits some. The table has more than 95,000 clones, roughly 79% seen once. The sequencing used peripheral blood, collected from a patient treated with radiotherapy plus ipilimumab. The receptors shown here come from a human donor with non-small cell lung cancer who had a partial response to radiotherapy plus ipilimumab. Some clones in this sample may be carry-over from other donors' samples. Both conserved end residues are part of each CDR3. The D gene is left open where the match is weak. Where a row states a size, it is once, few, many or the class of an expanded clone; other rows omit it.

>NA|TRBJ2-7|TRBV5-1|NA
TGCGCCAGCAGCTTGGGAGAGCGGACAAGGGGGGAGCAGTACTTC
CASSLGERTRGEQYF
>NA|TRBJ2-1|TRBV5-1|NA
TGCGCCAGCAGTCCTAGGGTGGGAAGCGGAAACAATGAGCAGTTCTTC
CASSPRVGSGNNEQFF
>NA|TRBJ2-3|TRBV4-3|TRBD2
TGCGCCAGCAGCCAGGAGCTAGCGGGGGTAGATACGCAGTATTTT
CASSQELAGVDTQYF
>NA|TRBJ2-7|TRBV7-9|NA
TGTGCCAGCAGCTACCGCAGGGAAGAGTCCTACGAGCAGTACTTC
CASSYRREESYEQYF
>once|TRBJ1-5|TRBV19|NA
TGTGCCAGTAGTCCCTCGGGGGTGGGGAGCAATCAGCCCCAGCATTTT
CASSPSGVGSNQPQHF
>once|TRBJ2-7|TRBV23-1|NA
TGCGCCAGCTCACTCTACTACTACTACGAGCAGTACTTC
CASSLYYYYEQYF
>NA|TRBJ1-3|TRBV9|NA
TGTGCCAGCAGCGTAGAGGTAGGGGCGCAAGGAAACACCATATATTTT
CASSVEVGAQGNTIYF
>NA|TRBJ1-1|TRBV6-1|NA
TGTGCCAGCAGTCGGACAGCGAACACTGAAGCTTTCTTT
CASSRTANTEAFF
>NA|TRBJ2-5|TRBV7-2|TRBD1
TGTGCCAGCAGCTCTAGATCCGGGACAGGGGTTGAGACCCAGTACTTC
CASSSRSGTGVETQYF
>NA|TRBJ1-2|TRBV6-5|NA
TGTGCCAGCATGCCCCTCGGGGGAGGGAGCACCTTC
CASMPLGGGSTF
>NA|TRBJ2-5|TRBV5-4|NA
TGTGCCAGCAGCTTGGAACTAGCACGGGAGACCCAGTACTTC
CASSLELARETQYF
>few|TRBJ2-2|TRBV11-2|NA
TGTGCCAGCAGCCAAGTAGGGGTCGGGCTGTTTTTT
CASSQVGVGLFF
>NA|TRBJ2-3|TRBV7-7|NA
TGTGCCAGCAGCTTAGATTTGGGGGCTGGATCAGATACGCAGTATTTT
CASSLDLGAGSDTQYF
>once|TRBJ1-2|TRBV28|TRBD1
TGTGCCAGCAATCCAGGGGGCGCAGGTGAGGATGATGGCTACACCTTC
CASNPGGAGEDDGYTF
>NA|TRBJ2-7|TRBV28|NA
TGTGCCAGCAGCTTAAAGAGGGGGGGGCCCAACTACGAGCAGTACTTC
CASSLKRGGPNYEQYF
>NA|TRBJ1-1|TRBV10-1|TRBD1
TGCGCCAGCAGAGGGGACAGGGGACGCGGAACTGAAGCTTTCTTT
CASRGDRGRGTEAFF
>few|TRBJ2-3|TRBV18|TRBD1
TGTGCCAGCTCACCACGAGGGACAGGGAACACAGATACGCAGTATTTT
CASSPRGTGNTDTQYF
>NA|TRBJ1-2|TRBV6-1|TRBD1
TGTGCCAGCAGTGAAATGGACAGGGGGTATGGCTACACCTTC
CASSEMDRGYGYTF
>NA|TRBJ2-7|TRBV5-4|NA
TGTGCCAGCAGCCCGGGTGGCGGGGCCTCAACGGAGGGGGAGCAGTACTTC
CASSPGGGASTEGEQYF
>NA|TRBJ2-1|TRBV5-4|TRBD1
TGTGCCAGCAGCTTGCAATCCGGGACAGGGGGACACAATGAGCAGTTCTTC
CASSLQSGTGGHNEQFF
>NA|TRBJ2-3|TRBV6-1|TRBD2
TGTGCCAGCAGTGAGTTTCTAGCGGGAGGGCCGGGAGATACGCAGTATTTT
CASSEFLAGGPGDTQYF
>NA|TRBJ2-1|TRBV6-4|NA
TGTGCCAGCAGCCGCGGCTCGAGCTCCTACAATGAGCAGTTCTTC
CASSRGSSSYNEQFF
>NA|TRBJ2-7|TRBV5-8|TRBD2
TGTGCCAGCAGCCTTTCTAGCGGGACGCCACGCTACGAGCAGTACTTC
CASSLSSGTPRYEQYF
>NA|TRBJ2-1|TRBV4-3|TRBD1
TGCGCCAGCAGCCCGGGCCTAACAGGGGTACAAGGGGAGCAGTTCTTC
CASSPGLTGVQGEQFF
>once|TRBJ1-2|TRBV5-1|TRBD1
TGCGCCAGCAGCTTCCGGGACAGGGAAAACTATGGCTACACCTTC
CASSFRDRENYGYTF
>NA|TRBJ1-5|TRBV2|TRBD1
TGTGCCAGCAGCAGACAGGGAAGGAATCAGCCCCAGCATTTT
CASSRQGRNQPQHF
>NA|TRBJ2-5|TRBV5-5|NA
TGTGCCAGCAGCTCCCCGAACAGGGCCCAAGAGACCCAGTACTTC
CASSSPNRAQETQYF
>NA|TRBJ2-2|TRBV7-8|TRBD2
TGTGCCAGCAGCTTAGCGGTAGCGGGAGTTAACACCGGGGAGCTGTTTTTT
CASSLAVAGVNTGELFF
>NA|TRBJ2-5|TRBV6-5|NA
TGTGCCAGCAGTCCCCTAGCGTTGGAGACCCAGTACTTC
CASSPLALETQYF
>NA|TRBJ1-2|TRBV5-5|NA
TGTGCCAGCAGCTTGGTTTTTGTGGGCGGCTACACCTTC
CASSLVFVGGYTF
>NA|TRBJ2-7|TRBV27|TRBD1
TGTGCCCGTATGATGGAGGGACAGGGATCCTACGAGCAGTACTTC
CARMMEGQGSYEQYF
>once|TRBJ2-7|TRBV6-5|TRBD2
TGTGCCAGCAGTGGGGGGGCCTACGAGCAGTACTTC
CASSGGAYEQYF
>NA|TRBJ2-3|TRBV7-9|TRBD1
TGTGCCAGCAGCCCCAGGACAGGGGGCTTAGATACGCAGTATTTT
CASSPRTGGLDTQYF
>few|TRBJ2-7|TRBV25-1|NA
TGTGCCAGCGGGAAGAGGGGGACCTACGAGCAGTACTTC
CASGKRGTYEQYF
>NA|TRBJ1-2|TRBV2|NA
TGTGCCAGCAGTGAACGGTTATATGGCTACACCTTC
CASSERLYGYTF
>few|TRBJ1-1|TRBV7-8|NA
TGTGCCAGCAGCCGAATGGGACTGACTGAAGCTTTCTTT
CASSRMGLTEAFF
>NA|TRBJ1-1|TRBV18|TRBD1
TGTGCCAGCTCACCTGGGACAGGGGCCCAACTCCCCATGAACACTGAAGCTTTCTTT
CASSPGTGAQLPMNTEAFF
>NA|TRBJ2-3|TRBV5-6|NA
TGTGCCAGCAGCTACGGTGCAGATACGCAGTATTTT
CASSYGADTQYF
>NA|TRBJ2-5|TRBV10-3|TRBD2
TGTGCCATCAGTGAGGGACTAGTTGTTGGAGAGACCCAGTACTTC
CAISEGLVVGETQYF
>once|TRBJ2-6|TRBV5-1|NA
TGCGCCAGCAGCTTGGATGGGAGCTCTGGGGCCAACGTCCTGACTTTC
CASSLDGSSGANVLTF
>NA|TRBJ2-7|TRBV28|NA
TGTGCCACCACACGAAGCTCCTACGAGCAGTACTTC
CATTRSSYEQYF
>NA|TRBJ1-4|TRBV4-3|NA
TGCGCCAGCAGCCAAGATAGTATACAGGCTAATGAAAAACTGTTTTTT
CASSQDSIQANEKLFF
>few|TRBJ2-7|TRBV28|TRBD2
TGTGCCAGCAGTTTAGGTAGCGGGGGGCTCTCCTACGAGCAGTACTTC
CASSLGSGGLSYEQYF
>NA|TRBJ1-1|TRBV5-1|NA
TGCGCCAGCAAGACAGAGGCGAACACTGAAGCTTTCTTT
CASKTEANTEAFF
>NA|TRBJ2-6|TRBV11-3|NA
TGTGCCAGCAGCACAGGAGGGCTTGCTGGGGCCAACGTCCTGACTTTC
CASSTGGLAGANVLTF
>once|TRBJ2-1|TRBV28|NA
TGTGCCAGCAGTTTCGGAGGGCTCAGGTACAATGAGCAGTTCTTC
CASSFGGLRYNEQFF
>NA|TRBJ2-3|TRBV19|TRBD2
TGTGCCAGTAGTATAGGAGCTAGCGGTACTAGCACAGATACGCAGTATTTT
CASSIGASGTSTDTQYF
>NA|TRBJ1-4|TRBV4-2|TRBD1
TGTGCCAGCAGCCAAGCCGGGACAGGCTCTAATGAAAAACTGTTTTTT
CASSQAGTGSNEKLFF
>few|TRBJ2-2|TRBV5-4|TRBD2
TGTGCCAGCAGCTTGGGCGGACTAGCGCTCGGGGCCGGGGAGCTGTTTTTT
CASSLGGLALGAGELFF
>NA|TRBJ2-1|TRBV30|NA
TGTGCCTGGACACGTACGTGGATAGCGGCTTTGGGCAATGAGCAGTTCTTC
CAWTRTWIAALGNEQFF
>NA|TRBJ2-7|TRBV7-2|TRBD1
TGTGCCAGCAGCCGATTGGTCCCGGGACAGGGCGCCTACGAGCAGTACTTC
CASSRLVPGQGAYEQYF